This TCR beta chain was identified during a study of cytomegalovirus exposure and HLA in healthy donors. Study at large: In terms of ancestry, the Caucasian-associated cluster contained about four fifths of the 398 genotyped donors.

The study sampled nominally healthy donors, though unrecorded immune exposures were likely. A multiplex PCR was run with 60 Vbeta primers and 13 Jbeta primers. Sequenced by immunoSEQ multiplex PCR; TCRdb stores in-frame clones only, minus some. The sample comprises roughly 120,000 clones, about four fifths of which are singletons, and 0.85% to 1.3% rests with the top ten. The clonotype was recovered from a human donor in good health. The material sequenced was PBMCs.

The CDR3 DNA sequence: TGTGCCAGCAGCGACAGGGAGGGGTGGGAGCAGTTCTTC. Protein product: CASSDREGWEQFF. The rearrangement uses TRBV6-4 and TRBJ2-1; D tentatively fits TRBD1 or TRBD2 (7 bases each). V gave up 6 bases and J gave up 10 bases, with 16 bases separating them. CDR3 size: 13 residues. Germline V gene lookup returns CDR1 MRHNA and CDR2 SNTAGT.